The 14 T cell receptor beta chains reported below all come from one sample, sequenced in a study of cytomegalovirus exposure and HLA in healthy donors. Profiled with immunoSEQ multiplex PCR; TCRdb holds only in-frame clones, not every one. The table has 150,000 or so clones, 87% seen once. Source material: PBMCs. The receptor source for this set is a woman younger than 45 in good health and CMV-seronegative.

The chain carries TRBV11-3 and TRBJ2-3; 16 bases fit TRBD2. The CDR3 is 16 amino acids. The V and J ends lost 5 bases and 6 bases, in that order; junction bases with no gene match: 5. Looked up from germline, CDR1 is SGHNT and CDR2 is YENEEA. The CDR3 DNA reads TGTGCCAGCAGCCAGGGACTAGCGGGGGGGCTGGATACGCAGTATTTT. It codes for CASSQGLAGGLDTQYF.

The sample holds many counts of this clone. The chain couples TRBV6-1 to TRBJ1-5; the D gene is possibly TRBD1 (5 bases). V was shortened by 3 bases and J by 2 bases, with 8 bases between the two germline ends. CDR1 is MNHNS and CDR2 is SASEGT in the germline V gene. This CDR3 has 14 amino acids. The CDR3 nucleotides read TGTGCCAGCAGTGAGGGGCAGGGCAATCAGCCCCAGCATTTT. Translated, it gives CASSEGQGNQPQHF.

This rearrangement joins TRBV6-6 to TRBJ1-1; D is perhaps TRBD1 (5 bases). This CDR3 contains 15 residues. Germline CDR1 is MNHNY and CDR2 is SVGAGI (reference sequence). Trimming took 4 bases from V and 7 from J, leaving 19 bases between them. CDR3 nucleotides: TGTGCCAGCAGTTCCCCGATGGGGCTACCAATTGAAGCTTTCTTT. Translation gives CASSSPMGLPIEAFF.

This clone was seen many times. J is TRBJ2-2 and V is TRBV5-6; D is uncertain. This CDR3 has 16 residues. CDR1 and CDR2 from the germline V gene are SGHDT and YYEEEE. V lost 1 base and J 1 base, leaving 11 bases between the germline ends. The CDR3 protein is CASSLLFALNTGELFF. CDR3 nucleotide sequence: TGTGCCAGCAGCTTGCTATTTGCTTTGAACACCGGGGAGCTGTTTTTT.

The J gene is TRBJ2-3, the V gene TRBV27, with 11 bases matching TRBD1. This CDR3 is built from 13 residues. V shed 8 bases and J 6 bases; nucleotides not matched to a gene: 4. CDR1 and CDR2 from the germline V gene are MNHEY and SMNVEV (reference sequence). In DNA, the CDR3 is TGTGCCAGCTGGACAGGGGGCTACGATACGCAGTATTTT. This gives the protein CASWTGGYDTQYF.

This clone was seen only once. V and J are TRBV6-1 and TRBJ1-1, with a tentative D call TRBD1 (6 bases). V lost 1 base to trimming and J lost 3 bases, with 18 bases between them. This CDR3 region has 17 residues. Germline V lookup: CDR1 MNHNS, CDR2 SASEGT. In DNA, the CDR3 is TGTGCCAGCAGTGAAGATCAGGGGAGGGGTCGGGACACTGAAGCTTTCTTT. Its translation is CASSEDQGRGRDTEAFF.

J is TRBJ2-7 and V is TRBV7-2, with D perhaps matching TRBD2 (6 bases). V was cut by 5 bases and J by 1 base, with 12 bases left in between. The germline CDR1 and CDR2 sequences are SGHTA and FQGNSA. The CDR3 spans 14 residues. For the CDR3, the DNA is TGTGCCAGCAGCCAAACTGGACTATCCTACGAGCAGTACTTC. Its translation is CASSQTGLSYEQYF.

The chain is built from TRBV7-8 and TRBJ1-3; D gene uncertain. V lost 3 bases and J lost 0, with 6 bases in between. The CDR3 runs 14 residues. Germline CDR1 is SGHVS and CDR2 is FQNEAQ. CDR3 DNA: TGTGCCAGCAGCTTTTTTCTCTCTGGAAACACCATATATTTT. This gives the protein CASSFFLSGNTIYF.

This clone was recorded only once. The chain is built from TRBV2 and TRBJ2-7; D is undetermined. V lost 4 bases and J 2 bases, leaving 12 bases between the germline ends. Germline V gene sequence: CDR1 SNHLY, CDR2 FYNNEI. This CDR3 has 14 amino acids. CDR3 nucleotides: TGTGCCAGCAGTGGGCTGGGCCCTCCCTACGAGCAGTACTTC. This sequence encodes CASSGLGPPYEQYF.

Details on this clone: At one of its ends the junction is not consistent with the germline gene, which may arise from a read error. V gene TRBV7-9 combines with J gene TRBJ2-7; D gene ambiguous. Germline assignment: CDR1 SEHNR and CDR2 FQNEAQ (reference sequence). The CDR3 has 11 residues. Written as DNA, the CDR3 is TGTGCCAGCAGCGGGCCCACGGTGCGATTTTTC. Protein product: CASSGPTVRFF.

This clone was seen just once. The V call is TRBV18, the J call TRBJ2-7, with TRBD1 matching over 8 bases. CDR3 length: 14 residues. J was trimmed by 4 bases and V by 6 bases; bases with no gene match: 8. Germline CDR1 is KGHSH and CDR2 is LQKENI. Here the CDR3 DNA reads TGTGCCAGCTCGGGACAGGAAGAGCTTTACGAGCAGTACTTC. Its translation: CASSGQEELYEQYF.

The rearrangement links TRBV7-9 to TRBJ2-3; 11 positions agree with TRBD2. The V gene's germline CDR1 is SEHNR and CDR2 FQNEAQ (reference sequence). This CDR3 has 15 amino acids. V shed 6 bases and J 3 bases; nucleotides not matched to a gene: 5. CDR3 in amino acids: CASSLAGGFTDTQYF. For the CDR3, the DNA is TGTGCCAGCAGTCTAGCGGGGGGTTTTACAGATACGCAGTATTTT.

The rearrangement uses TRBV27 and TRBJ2-7; 8 nucleotides agree with TRBD1. The germline V gene has CDR1 MNHEY and CDR2 SMNVEV (reference sequence). V gave up 5 bases and J gave up 3 bases; unmatched junction bases: 12. The CDR3 runs 16 residues. This CDR3 is CASSPRTGSVLYEQYF. The DNA of the CDR3 is TGTGCCAGCAGTCCCCGGACAGGGTCTGTCCTCTACGAGCAGTACTTC.

This chain connects TRBV2 to TRBJ1-1, with D possibly being TRBD1 (5 bases). CDR3 length equals 16 residues. Germline CDR1 is SNHLY and CDR2 is FYNNEI. V was shortened by 10 bases and J by 3 bases, with 24 bases between the two germline ends. The CDR3 sequence: CANPGVSTGLYTEAFF. The DNA of the CDR3 is TGTGCCAACCCGGGGGTTTCGACGGGTTTGTACACTGAAGCTTTCTTT.